The table lists the clone carrying this T cell receptor beta chain with a count of one. The target antigen is unknown. Each patient with chemo-refractory metastatic non-small-cell lung cancer was treated with focal radiation plus CTLA-4 blockade using ipilimumab. This entry belongs to a study of radiotherapy plus CTLA-4 blockade in lung cancer. Whole-study context: Overall, approximately 17% of patients showed an objective response, while about 29% attained disease control.

Clones were sequenced by immunoSEQ multiplex PCR, and TCRdb holds only the in-frame ones, with some missing. The table has 34,000 or so clones, roughly 70% seen once. With 3 bases removed from V and 2 bases from J, the gap between germline ends came to 13 bases. CDR3 length equals 15 residues. CDR1 SNHLY and CDR2 FYNNEI come from the germline V gene. Findings and caveats of the study: Reports state that early shifts in blood T cell clones, with interferon-beta, best predicted response. There was expansion of tumor-derived TCR clones in blood after radiotherapy plus ipilimumab.

This chain connects TRBV2 to TRBJ2-5; D is ambiguous. Here the sequenced sample was peripheral blood, taken from a patient treated with radiotherapy plus ipilimumab. This TCR came from a human donor with non-small cell lung cancer that progressed on radiotherapy plus ipilimumab. The CDR3 nucleotides read TGTGCCAGCAGTGAGCAAGGGCAGAGACAAGAGACCCAGTACTTC. This sequence encodes CASSEQGQRQETQYF.